This T cell receptor (beta chain) comes out of a study of blood T cell repertoires in COVID-19. Study overall: From the United States, Italy and Spain came samples of acute and convalescent COVID-19.

Trimming shortened V by 2 bases and J by 0 bases, and 4 bases separated the two germline ends. Germline V CDR1 and CDR2: SGHDN, FVKESK. This CDR3 contains 13 residues. In the original processing: Reference gene primer amplification yielded estimated nucleated cell counts. The table came from immunoSEQ multiplex PCR; TCRdb's copy has only in-frame clones and leaves some out. V, J and clone size are those of that table, while D and trimming were read from the DNA. The data show some 140,000 clones, with roughly 84% seen just once and about 12% held by the top ten. Enrolled during active infection, Seattle patients were then followed longitudinally.

The receptor comes from a woman aged 55-70 years with COVID-19, enrolled during active disease. The source material was peripheral blood. V usage is TRBV14 and J usage is TRBJ1-1; D is undetermined. CDR3 in DNA: TGTGCCAGCAGCCAATTTATGAACACTGAAGCTTTCTTT. Protein: CASSQFMNTEAFF.